Presented here are 9 T cell receptor beta chains from one specimen sequenced in a study of blood T cell repertoires in COVID-19 (dated by TCRdb to between 2020 and 2021). Libraries were built with the immunoSEQ multiplex PCR assay. Drawn from immuneACCESS, this table holds only the in-frame rearrangements with V and J called that TCRdb kept. Clones are partly lost; checked studies trace under half to an unresolved V gene and leave the rest unexplained. The sample table holds approximately 150,000 clones, of which about 85% were seen once. About 4.1% of the sample lies in the top ten. Sequenced: PBMCs or T cells enriched from blood (not recorded which). Source of these receptors: a woman in her forties who had been exposed to COVID-19.

The chain is built from TRBV6-4 and TRBJ1-2; D may be TRBD1 (5 bases). CDR3 length: 13 amino acids. Trimming shortened V by 4 bases and J by 6 bases, and 12 bases separated the two germline ends. Germline loops: CDR1 MRHNA, CDR2 SNTAGT. In nucleotides, the CDR3 is TGTGCCAGCAGTGCCTCGGGGCTCAATGGCTACACCTTC. Its protein is CASSASGLNGYTF.

The chain recombines TRBV29-1 with TRBJ1-5; perhaps TRBD1 as D (6 bases). Trimming took 6 bases from V and 5 from J, leaving 14 bases between them. Germline V gives CDR1 SQVTM, CDR2 ANQGSEA. The CDR3 totals 13 residues. The CDR3 bases are TGCAGCGTGCTGGACAGTTATTATCAGCCCCAGCATTTT. Protein product: CSVLDSYYQPQHF.

The V call is TRBV6-6, the J call TRBJ1-2; 7 nucleotides line up with TRBD1. This CDR3 contains 14 residues. Germline V gene lookup returns CDR1 MNHNY and CDR2 SVGAGI (reference sequence). V was clipped by 6 bases and J by 6 bases; unmatched bases: 10. The CDR3 loop reads CASSQLGTANGYTF. The DNA of the CDR3 is TGTGCCAGCAGCCAGCTCGGGACAGCGAATGGCTACACCTTC.

This chain joins TRBV29-1 and TRBJ1-2, with a tentative D call TRBD1 (6 bases). This CDR3 spans 14 amino acids. Germline V lookup: CDR1 SQVTM, CDR2 ANQGSEA. The germline V and J ends were trimmed by 4 bases and 4 bases, with 16 bases remaining between them. The CDR3 sequence is CSVVWKGGSYGYTF. The CDR3 DNA reads TGCAGCGTTGTGTGGAAGGGGGGGAGCTATGGCTACACCTTC.

The rearrangement links TRBV4-1 to TRBJ1-1, with D possibly matching TRBD1 (5 bases). With 0 bases removed from V and 0 bases from J, the gap between germline ends came to 5 bases. The V gene's germline CDR1 is MGHRA and CDR2 YSYEKL. This CDR3 is built from 14 residues. The CDR3 DNA follows: TGCGCCAGCAGCCAAGACAGGGTGAACACTGAAGCTTTCTTT. Amino acid sequence: CASSQDRVNTEAFF.

The chain has TRBV7-6 and TRBJ1-1, with D perhaps matching TRBD1 (5 bases). Germline V CDR1 and CDR2: SGHVS, FNYEAQ. The ends were cut back, 1 base at V and 3 bases at J, with 6 bases in the middle. This CDR3 spans 13 amino acids. The CDR3 region is CASSLGGDTEAFF. The CDR3 nucleotides read TGTGCCAGCAGCTTAGGGGGGGACACTGAAGCTTTCTTT. The full variable domain, rest sourced from reference TRBV7-6 and TRBJ1-1, is GAGVSQSPRYKVTKRGQDVALRCDPISGHVSLYWYRQALGQGPEFLTYFNYEAQQDKSGLPNDRFSAERPEGSISTLTIQRTEQRDSAMYRCASSLGGDTEAFFGQGTRLTVV.

This chain joins TRBV5-1 and TRBJ1-1; D is ambiguous. This CDR3 has 14 amino acids. V lost 1 base, J lost 0 bases, and 7 bases lay in between. CDR1 is SGHRS and CDR2 is YFSETQ in the germline V gene. The CDR3, as DNA: TGCGCCAGCAGCTTGCTCAGTTTGAACACTGAAGCTTTCTTT. Translated: CASSLLSLNTEAFF.

The V and J genes are TRBV27 and TRBJ2-3; 7 nucleotides align to TRBD2. The CDR3 contains 15 residues. The J segment lost 5 bases and the V segment lost 6 bases, leaving 11 bases of the junction unmatched. Germline V CDR1 and CDR2: MNHEY, SMNVEV (reference sequence). This chain's CDR3 is CASSRTSARGDTQYF. The CDR3 nucleotides are TGTGCCAGCAGCCGAACTAGCGCCCGAGGAGATACGCAGTATTTT.

The rearrangement joins TRBV10-1 to TRBJ1-2; weak D call: TRBD1 (5 bases). V lost 5 bases and J lost 2, with 6 bases in between. This CDR3 has 12 amino acids. The germline gives CDR1 WNHNN, CDR2 SYGVQD (reference sequence). CDR3 sequence: CASSQGNYGYTF. DNA of the CDR3: TGCGCCAGCAGTCAGGGCAACTATGGCTACACCTTC.